The 24 T cell receptor beta chains below were found in one sample sequenced in a study of cytomegalovirus exposure and HLA in healthy donors. The PCR ran on 60 Vbeta and 13 Jbeta primers. The protocol was immunoSEQ multiplex PCR, while the TCRdb copy is restricted to in-frame clones and leaves out a portion. In all, the sample yields tens of thousands of clones. Specimen: PBMCs. The receptors stem from a man aged 45 to 65 in good health and CMV-seronegative.

CDR3: CASSGRTGNEQYF. CDR3 nucleotide sequence: TGTGCCAGCAGTGGGCGGACAGGGAACGAGCAGTACTTC. The genes are TRBV2 and TRBJ2-7; the match to TRBD1 covers 8 bases. Germline trimming cut 4 bases from V and 5 bases from J; bases unmatched to any gene: 4. Germline-derived CDR1 and CDR2 are SNHLY and FYNNEI. The CDR3 loop spans 13 amino acids.

The V call is TRBV28, the J call TRBJ1-1; D gene unclear. Trimming shortened V by 6 bases and J by 1 base, and 9 bases separated the two germline ends. This CDR3 comprises 13 residues. Germline V lookup: CDR1 MDHEN, CDR2 SYDVKM. Here the CDR3 reads CASSPPQNTEAFF. CDR3 DNA sequence: TGTGCCAGCAGCCCCCCACAGAACACTGAAGCTTTCTTT.

The rearrangement links TRBV5-4 to TRBJ1-2; 9 bases line up with TRBD1. The CDR3 totals 14 residues. Germline V lookup: CDR1 SGHNT, CDR2 YYREEE (reference sequence). V trimming: 3 bases; J trimming: 2 bases; junction bases outside the gene matches: 2. This CDR3 reads CASSSTGGNYGYTF. As DNA, the CDR3 is TGTGCCAGCAGCTCGACAGGGGGGAACTATGGCTACACCTTC.

The V gene is TRBV11-3, the J gene TRBJ1-2, with a weak D call TRBD1 (5 bases). Deletions cut 4 bases from V and 2 bases from J, with 14 bases between. Germline assignment: CDR1 SGHNT and CDR2 YENEEA. The length of the CDR3 is 15 residues. The CDR3 DNA follows: TGTGCCAGCAGCTCAGGGCCGAACGGGAACTATGGCTACACCTTC. This translates into CASSSGPNGNYGYTF.

Regarding this clone: No conserved phenylalanine or tryptophan is present at the end of the CDR3, so a read error is the likely explanation. Because the CDR3's place on the DNA is in doubt, the DNA is left out and the CDR3 is given as listed by TCRdb. The CDR3 protein is CSARPRQGYL. The chain combines TRBV20-1 with TRBJ2-7; the table's D call, TRBD1, was not checked against the DNA. Both ends counted, the CDR3 spans 10 residues. Germline V gives CDR1 DFQATT, CDR2 SNEGSKA (reference sequence).

CDR3 sequence (DNA): TGTGCCAGCAGCTCCTTGACAGGGCAAGAGACCCAGTACTTC. It encodes CASSSLTGQETQYF. J is TRBJ2-5 and V is TRBV11-1, with 7 bases fitting TRBD1. This CDR3 region has 14 residues. V lost 4 bases to trimming and J lost 2 bases; unmatched junction nucleotides: 4. The germline V gene encodes CDR1 SGHAT and CDR2 FQDESV (reference sequence).

V gene TRBV18 combines with J gene TRBJ1-2; TRBD1 matches at 11 bases. Unmatched junction bases numbered 7, after V lost 6 bases and J lost 1 base. CDR3 length equals 16 residues. Germline CDR1 is KGHSH and CDR2 is LQKENI. The CDR3 bases are TGTGCCAGCTCTTCCGGACAGGGGGCCAGTAACTATGGCTACACCTTC. Translating gives CASSSGQGASNYGYTF.

V gene TRBV4-3 combines with J gene TRBJ2-1; 13 bases align to TRBD2. The CDR3 is 18 amino acids. The ends lost 2 bases at V and 9 bases at J; junction bases unmatched: 13. Germline assignment: CDR1 LGHNA and CDR2 YSLEER. Here the CDR3 reads CASSQSTTSGGLTFEQFF. In DNA form, the CDR3 reads TGCGCCAGCAGCCAATCCACGACTAGCGGGGGGCTAACCTTTGAGCAGTTCTTC.

J is TRBJ2-3 and V is TRBV6-5, with a possible D match to TRBD1 (5 bases). V was trimmed by 0 bases and J by 1 base, leaving 5 bases between them. The CDR3 totals 14 residues. CDR1 is MNHEY and CDR2 is SVGAGI in the germline V gene. This CDR3 reads CASSYSTGTDTQYF. DNA for the CDR3: TGTGCCAGCAGTTACTCGACAGGCACAGATACGCAGTATTTT.

This chain connects TRBV6-5 to TRBJ1-4, with TRBD1 matching 10 bases. CDR3 length equals 15 residues. V dropped 6 bases and J dropped 6; count of bases not matched to a gene: 7. Germline V gene sequence: CDR1 MNHEY, CDR2 SVGAGI. The CDR3: CASSRDRGEDEKLFF. CDR3 nucleotides: TGTGCCAGCAGCCGGGACAGGGGAGAAGATGAAAAACTGTTTTTT.

The chain recombines TRBV5-1 with TRBJ2-2; 12 bases match TRBD1. Looked up from germline, CDR1 is SGHRS and CDR2 is YFSETQ. Trimming removed 3 bases from V and 6 bases from J; junction bases left unmatched: 9. This CDR3 has 17 amino acids. This CDR3 is CASSWGQGATSAGELFF. CDR3 DNA: TGCGCCAGCAGCTGGGGACAGGGGGCAACTTCCGCCGGGGAGCTGTTTTTT.

This chain uses TRBV19 with TRBJ1-5; possibly TRBD1 for D (5 bases). CDR3 length equals 16 residues. Germline V gene sequence: CDR1 LNHDA, CDR2 SQIVND (reference sequence). Trimming left V 4 bases short and J 6 bases short, with 19 bases between. CDR3 in amino acids: CASSNVMAGLLQPQHF. CDR3 coding DNA: TGTGCCAGTAGTAATGTAATGGCAGGGCTCCTTCAGCCCCAGCATTTT.

The gene calls are TRBV5-1 and TRBJ2-1, with 14 bases aligning to TRBD2. Germline CDR1 SGHRS, CDR2 YFSETQ. Trimming at V came to 3 bases and at J to 14 bases, leaving 13 bases not matched to a gene. CDR3 length: 16 amino acids. The CDR3 protein is CASSSLPMTSGGAEFF. In DNA, the CDR3 is TGCGCCAGCAGCTCCCTCCCCATGACTAGCGGGGGGGCCGAGTTCTTC.

The V gene is TRBV6-6, the J gene TRBJ2-7; D uncertain. CDR1 is MNHNY, CDR2 SVGAGI, per germline (reference sequence). The V end lost 0 bases, the J end lost 0 bases, and 9 bases lay between the germline ends. This CDR3 is 15 amino acids long. CDR3 region: CASSYSLLSSYEQYF. The CDR3 region has the DNA TGTGCCAGCAGTTACTCGTTACTGAGCTCCTACGAGCAGTACTTC.

This chain links TRBV7-2 with TRBJ2-1; 8 nucleotides agree with TRBD2. This CDR3 is 16 amino acids long. Germline V gene lookup returns CDR1 SGHTA and CDR2 FQGNSA. V gave up 1 base and J gave up 2 bases; unmatched junction bases: 4. The CDR3 region is CASSLGRGGPYNEQFF. The CDR3 DNA sequence: TGTGCCAGCAGCTTAGGCCGGGGGGGTCCCTACAATGAGCAGTTCTTC.

The chain is built from TRBV7-3 and TRBJ2-5; 8 bases agree with TRBD2. The V segment lost 5 bases and the J segment 4 bases; nucleotides outside the gene matches: 9. CDR1 is SGHTA, CDR2 FQGTGA, per germline. The CDR3 has 15 residues. The DNA of the CDR3 is TGTGCCAGCAGCATACGGGGGGGCTCGGCAGAGACCCAGTACTTC. Translating gives CASSIRGGSAETQYF.

J is TRBJ2-2 and V is TRBV19; 9 bases fit TRBD2. V lost 5 bases to trimming and J lost 5 bases; unmatched junction nucleotides: 15. The CDR3 extends over 18 amino acids. Per germline, CDR1 LNHDA and CDR2 SQIVND (reference sequence). The CDR3 DNA follows: TGTGCCAGTAGTGCGGATTTACGGGTAGCGGGGGAGACCGGGGAGCTGTTTTTT. Translating gives CASSADLRVAGETGELFF.

CDR3 nucleotide sequence: TGTGCCAGCAGCTTCGGACAGGGGAATCAGCCCCAGCATTTT. Translated, it gives CASSFGQGNQPQHF. J is TRBJ1-5 and V is TRBV4-2; 9 bases agree with TRBD1. This CDR3 spans 14 amino acids. After removal of 5 bases from V and 4 bases from J, the junction contained 3 bases not matched to a gene. The germline CDR1 and CDR2 sequences are LGHNA and YNFKEQ.

With respect to this clone: Other nucleotide sequences in the sample specify the same CDR3. The rearrangement uses TRBV6-5 and TRBJ2-7, with TRBD1 matching 10 bases. The CDR3 covers 15 residues. From germline, CDR1 is MNHEY and CDR2 SVGAGI. Germline trimming cut 4 bases from V and 7 bases from J; bases unmatched to any gene: 10. CDR3 sequence reads: CASSSLGTGAREQYF. The CDR3 DNA sequence: TGTGCCAGCAGTTCCCTCGGGACAGGGGCCCGGGAGCAGTACTTC.

The rearrangement joins TRBV10-3 to TRBJ2-7; 11 bases line up with TRBD2. The CDR3 is 16 residues long. CDR1 is ENHRY and CDR2 is SYGVKD in the germline V gene. Trimming at V came to 6 bases and at J to 4 bases, leaving 11 bases not matched to a gene. In nucleotides, the CDR3 is TGTGCCATCAGGACTGCTAGCGGGGGGCAGGGGTACGAGCAGTACTTC. Translated: CAIRTASGGQGYEQYF.

This chain uses TRBV6-1 with TRBJ1-5; perhaps TRBD1 as D (5 bases). V lost 4 bases and J lost 1, with 20 bases in between. CDR1 MNHNS and CDR2 SASEGT come from the germline V gene. CDR3 size: 18 residues. The CDR3 DNA reads TGTGCCAGCAGTGGGCCCGGGATTATCGGGGGGAGCAATCAGCCCCAGCATTTT. Its protein product is CASSGPGIIGGSNQPQHF.

V gene TRBV7-2 combines with J gene TRBJ2-7; 9 positions match TRBD1. The CDR3 is 15 amino acids. The germline V gene encodes CDR1 SGHTA and CDR2 FQGNSA. V gave up 1 base and J gave up 5 bases; unmatched junction bases: 6. The CDR3 spells CASSLGQGVLHEQYF. The CDR3, as DNA: TGTGCCAGCAGCTTAGGACAGGGGGTACTGCACGAGCAGTACTTC.

This chain links TRBV11-3 with TRBJ2-1; a possible D gene is TRBD2 (5 bases). V was clipped by 1 base and J by 0 bases, with 19 bases between them. Germline values: CDR1 SGHNT, CDR2 YENEEA. The CDR3 sequence is 19 residues long. CDR3 region: CASSLVSSPIAFSYNEQFF. The CDR3 bases are TGTGCCAGCAGCTTAGTCTCGTCCCCGATAGCGTTCTCCTACAATGAGCAGTTCTTC. Supplemented by reference TRBV11-3 and TRBJ2-1, the full variable domain reads EAGVVQSPRYKIIEKKQPVAFWCNPISGHNTLYWYLQNLGQGPELLIRYENEEAVDDSQLPKDRFSAERLKGVDSTLKIQPAELGDSAVYLCASSLVSSPIAFSYNEQFFGPGTRLTVL.

The CDR3 DNA follows: TGTGCCAGCAGTGTAAGGCAGGCGGGGGCCGGGGAGCTGTTTTTT. Residues: CASSVRQAGAGELFF. This chain uses TRBV2 with TRBJ2-2; 7 nucleotides agree with TRBD2. CDR1 is SNHLY and CDR2 is FYNNEI in the germline V gene. This CDR3 contains 15 residues. V trimming: 4 bases; J trimming: 6 bases; junction bases outside the gene matches: 8.